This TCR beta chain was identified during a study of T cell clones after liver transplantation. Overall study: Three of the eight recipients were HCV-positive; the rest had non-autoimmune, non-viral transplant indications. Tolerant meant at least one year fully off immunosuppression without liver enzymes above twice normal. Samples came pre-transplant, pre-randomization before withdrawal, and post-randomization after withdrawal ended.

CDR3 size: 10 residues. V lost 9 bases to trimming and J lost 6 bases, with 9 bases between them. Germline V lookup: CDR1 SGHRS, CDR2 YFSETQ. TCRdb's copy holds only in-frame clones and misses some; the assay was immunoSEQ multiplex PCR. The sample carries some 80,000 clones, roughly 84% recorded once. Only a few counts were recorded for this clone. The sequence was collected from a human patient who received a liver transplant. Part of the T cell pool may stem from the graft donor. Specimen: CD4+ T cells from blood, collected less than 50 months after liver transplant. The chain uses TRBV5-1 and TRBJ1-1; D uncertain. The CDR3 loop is CAIPDPEAFF. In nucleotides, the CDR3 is TGCGCCATCCCCGACCCTGAAGCTTTCTTT.